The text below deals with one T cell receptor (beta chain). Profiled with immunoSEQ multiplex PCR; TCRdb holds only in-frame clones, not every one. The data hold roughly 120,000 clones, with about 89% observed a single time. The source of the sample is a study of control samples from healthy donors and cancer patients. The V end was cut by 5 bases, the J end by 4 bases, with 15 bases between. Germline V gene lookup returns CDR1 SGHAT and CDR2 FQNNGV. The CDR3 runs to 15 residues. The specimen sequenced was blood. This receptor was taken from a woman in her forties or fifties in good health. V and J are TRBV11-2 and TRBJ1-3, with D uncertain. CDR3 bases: TGTGCCAGCAGCCCACTTGGCCCGAGGGGAAACACCATATATTTT. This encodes CASSPLGPRGNTIYF.